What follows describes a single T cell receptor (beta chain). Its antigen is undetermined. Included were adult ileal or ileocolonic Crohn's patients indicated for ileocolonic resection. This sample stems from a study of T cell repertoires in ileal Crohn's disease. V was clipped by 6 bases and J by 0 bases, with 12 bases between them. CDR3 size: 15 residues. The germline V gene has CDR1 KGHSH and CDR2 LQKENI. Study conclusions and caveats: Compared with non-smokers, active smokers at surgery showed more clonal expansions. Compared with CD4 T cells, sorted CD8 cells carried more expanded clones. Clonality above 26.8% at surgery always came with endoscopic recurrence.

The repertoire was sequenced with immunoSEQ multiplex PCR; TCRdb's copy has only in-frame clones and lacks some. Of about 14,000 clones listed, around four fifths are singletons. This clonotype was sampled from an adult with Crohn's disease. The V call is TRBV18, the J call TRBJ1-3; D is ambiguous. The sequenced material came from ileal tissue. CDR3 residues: CASSPNFASGNTIYF. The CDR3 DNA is TGTGCCAGCTCCCCAAACTTCGCCTCTGGAAACACCATATATTTT.